A selection of T cell receptor beta chains follows, all from one sample in a study of blood T cell repertoires in COVID-19. Sequencing used immunoSEQ multiplex PCR; TCRdb keeps in-frame clones, though not all of them. In the table there are approximately 150,000 clones, about 91% of which are singletons. The sequencing input was peripheral blood. The receptors come from a human donor in a cohort sampled during active COVID-19. CDR3s include the opening cysteine and the closing phenylalanine or tryptophan. The D gene is left open where the match is weak. Only part of the rows carry a size: once, few, many, or a class if the clone is expanded.

v_gene,abundance,j_gene,d_gene,CDR3aa,CDR3nt
TRBV4-1,once,TRBJ1-6,TRBD1,CASSQHEQGPGSSSPLHF,TGCGCCAGCAGCCAGCACGAACAGGGGCCCGGATCCAGTTCACCCCTCCACTTT
TRBV4-1,once,TRBJ1-3,-,CASSREGSTASGNTIYF,TGCGCCAGCAGCCGGGAGGGGTCCACTGCCTCTGGAAACACCATATATTTT
TRBV6-5,-,TRBJ2-5,-,CASSYWQDQETQYF,TGTGCCAGCAGTTACTGGCAGGACCAAGAGACCCAGTACTTC
TRBV27,-,TRBJ1-1,TRBD1,CASSPSTGANTEAFF,TGTGCCAGCAGTCCCTCGACAGGGGCGAACACTGAAGCTTTCTTT
TRBV19,-,TRBJ2-1,-,CASSISGGAGNEQFF,TGTGCCAGTAGTATCAGTGGGGGGGCGGGTAATGAGCAGTTCTTC
TRBV5-6,-,TRBJ1-3,TRBD1,CASSLDGTASSGNTIYF,TGTGCCAGCAGCTTGGACGGGACAGCTAGCTCTGGAAACACCATATATTTT
TRBV9,-,TRBJ2-3,TRBD2,CASSAVLAGDTDTQYF,TGTGCCAGCAGCGCTGTCCTAGCGGGGGACACAGATACGCAGTATTTT
TRBV6-5,-,TRBJ2-7,-,CASSYDGGPYEQYF,TGTGCCAGCAGTTACGACGGGGGGCCGTACGAGCAGTACTTC
TRBV7-9,-,TRBJ2-7,TRBD2,CASSDAGLAYEQYF,TGTGCCAGCAGCGACGCGGGACTAGCGTACGAGCAGTACTTC
TRBV15,-,TRBJ2-2,TRBD2,CATSREVLAGGHTGELFF,TGTGCCACCAGCAGAGAGGTCCTAGCGGGGGGGCACACCGGGGAGCTGTTTTTT
TRBV5-1,many,TRBJ2-7,TRBD1,CASSFRDSEFYEQYF,TGCGCCAGCAGCTTCCGGGACAGTGAGTTTTACGAGCAGTACTTC
TRBV29-1,-,TRBJ1-2,-,CSVERGAGGYTF,TGCAGCGTTGAACGGGGGGCGGGCGGCTACACCTTC
TRBV14,-,TRBJ2-6,-,CASSSTGANVLTF,TGTGCCAGCAGCTCAACTGGGGCCAACGTCCTGACTTTC
TRBV5-8,-,TRBJ2-3,-,CASSLRGASTDTQYF,TGTGCCAGCAGCTTGCGGGGGGCTTCGACAGATACGCAGTATTTT
TRBV7-7,-,TRBJ2-7,TRBD1,CASSPGTALFYEQYF,TGTGCCAGCAGCCCGGGGACAGCTCTTTTCTACGAGCAGTACTTC
TRBV5-1,-,TRBJ2-7,TRBD1,CASSLETGGAYEQYF,TGCGCCAGCAGCTTGGAGACAGGGGGCGCATACGAGCAGTACTTC
TRBV18,few,TRBJ1-2,-,CASSPPAGYGYTF,TGTGCCAGCTCACCACCGGCAGGCTATGGCTACACCTTC
TRBV4-3,-,TRBJ1-1,-,CASSHLGGNTEAFF,TGCGCCAGCAGCCACCTCGGAGGGAACACTGAAGCTTTCTTT
TRBV5-4,-,TRBJ1-3,-,CAAGGRSGNTIYF,TGTGCAGCGGGGGGCCGCTCTGGAAACACCATATATTTT
TRBV7-6,-,TRBJ2-7,-,CASSPGPAGGQGDEQYF,TGTGCCAGCAGCCCCGGGCCTGCGGGGGGACAGGGCGACGAGCAGTACTTC
TRBV19,once,TRBJ2-3,TRBD2,CASSSPTSGSTDTQYF,TGTGCCAGTAGTTCTCCTACTAGCGGAAGCACAGATACGCAGTATTTT
TRBV19,-,TRBJ1-6,TRBD1,CASRTGTGGARYNSPLHF,TGTGCCAGTAGGACCGGGACAGGGGGCGCTCGGTATAATTCACCCCTCCACTTT
TRBV7-2,-,TRBJ2-7,-,CASSLDSLEQYF,TGTGCCAGCAGCCTGGACAGCCTCGAGCAGTACTTC
TRBV30,-,TRBJ2-6,-,CAWNGGLFSGANVLTF,TGTGCCTGGAATGGAGGCCTATTCTCTGGGGCCAACGTCCTGACTTTC
TRBV11-2,-,TRBJ2-7,-,CASSLESLSYEQYF,TGTGCCAGCAGCTTAGAATCCCTCTCCTACGAGCAGTACTTC
TRBV6-5,-,TRBJ1-5,-,CASRYRAGDLGPQHF,TGTGCCAGCAGATACCGGGCAGGGGACCTAGGGCCCCAGCATTTT
TRBV5-1,-,TRBJ2-1,TRBD2,CASSPGGSSYNEQFF,TGCGCCAGCAGCCCGGGCGGGAGCTCCTACAATGAGCAGTTCTTC
TRBV29-1,-,TRBJ1-2,-,CSVVGGSNYGYTF,TGCAGCGTTGTAGGAGGATCTAACTATGGCTACACCTTC
TRBV12-3/TRBV12-4,-,TRBJ1-2,-,CASSLSRGLGYIF,TGTGCCAGCAGTTTAAGTCGTGGTTTGGGCTACATCTTC
TRBV24-1,-,TRBJ2-1,-,CATRGGNYNEQFF,TGTGCCACCAGGGGGGGTAACTACAATGAGCAGTTCTTC
TRBV7-6,-,TRBJ2-1,-,CASSPEGHTYNEQFF,TGTGCCAGCAGCCCGGAAGGACATACTTACAATGAGCAGTTCTTC
TRBV20-1,-,TRBJ1-5,-,CSASEQNRYNQPQHF,TGCAGTGCTAGTGAGCAGAACCGTTACAATCAGCCCCAGCATTTT
TRBV4-2,-,TRBJ2-7,-,CASSQGSRAYEQYF,TGTGCCAGCAGCCAAGGGAGCAGGGCCTACGAGCAGTACTTC
TRBV30,-,TRBJ2-2,TRBD1,CAWSRDSPNTGELFF,TGTGCCTGGAGTCGGGACAGCCCGAACACCGGGGAGCTGTTTTTT
TRBV3-1/TRBV3-2,-,TRBJ2-7,TRBD2,CASSQDTSGGWSYEQYF,TGTGCCAGCAGCCAAGATACCAGCGGGGGTTGGTCCTACGAGCAGTACTTC
TRBV18,-,TRBJ2-7,TRBD2,CASSRGTSGGLYEQYF,TGTGCCAGCTCACGAGGGACTAGCGGGGGCCTTTACGAGCAGTACTTC
TRBV7-2,-,TRBJ2-5,-,CASSTVAGQGQETQYF,TGTGCCAGCAGCACCGTGGCTGGGCAGGGGCAAGAGACCCAGTACTTC
TRBV5-1,once,TRBJ1-1,TRBD1,CASSLGQGRNTEAFF,TGCGCCAGCAGCTTGGGACAGGGAAGGAACACTGAAGCTTTCTTT